This T cell receptor beta chain was recovered during a study of Tregs in tolerant kidney transplant recipients. Germline V gene data show CDR1 as DFQATT and CDR2 as SNEGSKA (reference sequence). The CDR3 covers 15 residues. The V end lost 0 bases, the J end lost 4 bases, and 16 bases lay between the germline ends. A word on this clone: The read falls 3 residues short of the CDR3 end, and the missing part is taken from the germline J gene.

The method was immunoSEQ multiplex PCR; TCRdb's version includes in-frame clones alone and lacks a portion of them. The specimen's table records roughly 32,000 clones. Here the sequenced sample was CD8+ T cells from blood, taken before the transplant. The TCR sequence derives from a human donor who received a combined kidney and bone marrow transplant. This chain uses TRBV20-1 with TRBJ2-7; D might be TRBD2 (5 bases). The part of the CDR3 DNA that was read is TGCAGTGCTAGAGAGTTGAGCGGAGTTGGGTACGAG. The encoded protein is CSARELSGVGYE. The CDR3 in full is CSARELSGVGYEQYF.